This TCR beta chain was observed in a study of control samples from healthy donors and cancer patients. Using immunoSEQ multiplex PCR, the repertoire was profiled, and TCRdb retains in-frame clones only, with some absent. The table shows some 44,000 clones, with 65% to 80% occurring only once. V was pared by 6 bases and J by 0 bases, with 15 bases between. This CDR3 has 15 residues. Germline V gene data show CDR1 as SGHRS and CDR2 as YFSETQ. The clonotype originates from a male donor with melanoma. Sequences were obtained from formalin-fixed, paraffin-embedded tissue. The chain recombines TRBV5-1 with TRBJ1-1; no clear D gene. CDR3 nucleotides: TGCGCCAGCATGAGGTCGGGCACTCTGAACACTGAAGCTTTCTTT. Its translation is CASMRSGTLNTEAFF.